Below, 13 T cell receptor beta chains from the same sample are listed, as sequenced in a study of T cells after yellow fever vaccination. TCRdb called the 5' RACE reads again in MiXCR, with one record for every CDR3 protein. The sample has 610,000 or so distinct CDR3 sequences, 9% to 15% seen once. The material sequenced was PBMCs, taken on the day of the yellow fever booster vaccination. The receptor set was obtained from a man younger than 45 who received the YFV17D yellow fever vaccine.

This clonotype was counted only a few times. CDR3 sequence: CATSRDYRGATEAFF. CDR3 DNA sequence: TGTGCCACCAGCAGAGATTACAGGGGGGCCACTGAAGCTTTCTTT. The chain carries TRBV15 and TRBJ1-1; 8 bases fit TRBD1. The V segment lost 0 bases and the J segment 4 bases; nucleotides outside the gene matches: 4. Germline lookup yields CDR1 LNHNV and CDR2 YYDKDF (reference sequence). The CDR3 runs to 15 residues.

This clonotype was detected only a few times. V gene TRBV4-3 combines with J gene TRBJ1-3; no clear D gene. CDR1 and CDR2 (germline): LGHNA, YSLEER. Trimming took 1 base from V and 1 from J, leaving 11 bases between them. This CDR3 is built from 16 residues. The chain's CDR3 is CASSQVFSTSGNTIYF. In nucleotides, the CDR3 is TGCGCCAGCAGCCAAGTTTTCTCCACATCTGGAAACACCATATATTTT.

The chain carries TRBV9 and TRBJ2-5; 8 bases fit TRBD2. The CDR3 is 14 residues long. From germline, CDR1 is SGDLS and CDR2 YYNGEE. V was clipped by 7 bases and J by 5 bases; unmatched bases: 10. CDR3 loop: CASGPAGGWETQYF. The CDR3 region has the DNA TGTGCCAGCGGCCCCGCGGGAGGATGGGAGACCCAGTACTTC.

This clonotype was counted at least ten times. V usage is TRBV5-1 and J usage is TRBJ2-4, with TRBD2 identical over 8 bases. CDR1 is SGHRS and CDR2 is YFSETQ in the germline V gene. The V segment lost 3 bases and the J segment 9 bases; nucleotides outside the gene matches: 14. CDR3 length: 16 residues. CDR3 DNA sequence: TGCGCCAGCAGCTCGCCCCGGGAGGGGAGCGGGCCCATTCAGTACTTC. Its protein is CASSSPREGSGPIQYF.

This clonotype has just a few counts. This sequence joins TRBV12-3 or TRBV12-4 and TRBJ2-2; 13 bases are a match to TRBD2. The CDR3 extends over 15 amino acids. After removal of 7 bases from V and 8 bases from J, the junction contained 7 bases not matched to a gene. The CDR3 DNA sequence: TGTGCCAGCAATAGAGGACTAGCGGGAGTGGGGGAGCTGTTTTTT. Its translation is CASNRGLAGVGELFF.

Of note for this clonotype: One end of the junction is discordant with germline, which a read error may explain. V and J are TRBV7-2 and TRBJ2-1, with D tentatively TRBD1 or TRBD2 (5 bases each). Germline-derived CDR1 and CDR2 are SGHTA and FQGNSA. The CDR3 covers 13 residues. The CDR3 bases are TGTGCCAGCAGCTTGGGACCTAGCAATAAGCAGTTCTTC. Residues: CASSLGPSNKQFF.

The chain couples TRBV20-1 to TRBJ2-1; 9 nucleotides line up with TRBD2. CDR1 is DFQATT and CDR2 is SNEGSKA in the germline V gene (reference sequence). With V trimmed by 7 bases and J by 2 bases, 15 bases remained unmatched. The CDR3 spans 17 residues. Here the CDR3 DNA reads TGCAGTGTCCTAGGGGGCTTAGCGGGAGCAACCTACAATGAGCAGTTCTTC. Its protein is CSVLGGLAGATYNEQFF.

The rearrangement uses TRBV6-2 or TRBV6-3 and TRBJ2-1, with 7 nucleotides matching TRBD2. V shed 7 bases, J shed 4 bases, and the junction held 10 bases outside the gene matches. The germline CDR1 and CDR2 sequences are MNHEY and SVGEGT. The CDR3 extends over 15 amino acids. The CDR3 DNA is TGTGCCAGCACTAAAGCGGGAACAGAATACAATGAGCAGTTCTTC. Encoded protein: CASTKAGTEYNEQFF.

V usage is TRBV6-2 or TRBV6-3 and J usage is TRBJ2-5; the match to TRBD2 covers 10 bases. Trimming removed 6 bases from V and 4 bases from J; junction bases left unmatched: 14. This CDR3 has 17 amino acids. From germline, CDR1 is MNHEY and CDR2 SVGEGT. The CDR3 nucleotides read TGTGCCAGCAGCAAGCCTCCTAGCGGGAGTTACGGAGAGACCCAGTACTTC. Residues: CASSKPPSGSYGETQYF.

This rearrangement joins TRBV28 to TRBJ2-1, with 9 bases matching TRBD1. Unmatched junction bases numbered 8, after V lost 10 bases and J lost 7 bases. There are 13 residues in the CDR3. The germline gives CDR1 MDHEN, CDR2 SYDVKM. This chain's CDR3 is CAIRQGGGNEQFF. The CDR3 DNA reads as TGTGCCATACGACAGGGGGGTGGGAATGAGCAGTTCTTC. Supplemented by reference TRBV28 and TRBJ2-1, the full variable domain reads DVKVTQSSRYLVKRTGEKVFLECVQDMDHENMFWYRQDPGLGLRLIYFSYDVKMKEKGDIPEGYSVSREKKERFSLILESASTNQTSMYLCAIRQGGGNEQFFGPGTRLTVL.

The chain has TRBV4-3 and TRBJ2-2, with 9 bases fitting TRBD2. The length of the CDR3 is 17 residues. V trimming: 4 bases; J trimming: 4 bases; junction bases outside the gene matches: 10. CDR1 and CDR2 (germline): LGHNA, YSLEER. CDR3 nucleotide sequence: TGCGCCAGCAGCCGCTCTGGAGCGGGAGGCGTCACCGGGGAGCTGTTTTTT. Translating gives CASSRSGAGGVTGELFF.

V usage is TRBV5-4 and J usage is TRBJ2-1, with D possibly being TRBD2 (6 bases). CDR3 length: 14 residues. Trimming pared 0 bases from V and 9 bases from J, leaving 13 bases between. CDR1 and CDR2 from the germline V gene are SGHNT and YYREEE (reference sequence). CDR3 nucleotides: TGTGCCAGCAGCTTGGCTAGCGCGAGGTTTGAGCAGTTCTTC. The encoded protein is CASSLASARFEQFF.

The CDR3 DNA reads TGCAGTGCTAGTCAAGCGGAGCAGTTCTTC. Translation gives CSASQAEQFF. The V call is TRBV20-1, the J call TRBJ2-1; D is uncertain. CDR1 and CDR2 from the germline V gene are DFQATT and SNEGSKA (reference sequence). The V end was cut by 3 bases, the J end by 10 bases, with 7 bases between. This CDR3 has 10 amino acids.